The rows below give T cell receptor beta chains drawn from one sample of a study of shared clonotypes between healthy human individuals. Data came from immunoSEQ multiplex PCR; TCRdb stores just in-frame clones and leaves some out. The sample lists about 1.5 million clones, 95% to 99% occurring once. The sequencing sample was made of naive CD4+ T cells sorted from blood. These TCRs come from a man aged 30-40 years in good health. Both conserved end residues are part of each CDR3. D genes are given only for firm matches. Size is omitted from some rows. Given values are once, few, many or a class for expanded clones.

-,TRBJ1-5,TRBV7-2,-,CASSQARQGSGQPQHF,TGTGCCAGCAGCCAGGCCCGACAAGGGTCGGGTCAGCCCCAGCATTTT
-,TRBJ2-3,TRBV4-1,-,CASSHSPRGSTDTQYF,TGCGCCAGCAGCCATTCCCCACGGGGGAGCACAGATACGCAGTATTTT
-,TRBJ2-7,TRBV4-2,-,CASAKGTAGSYEQYF,TGTGCCAGCGCTAAAGGCACGGCGGGGTCGTACGAGCAGTACTTC
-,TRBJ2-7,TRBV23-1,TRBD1,CASVSRDRGESNSYEQYF,TGCGCCAGCGTAAGCCGGGACAGGGGGGAATCCAACTCCTACGAGCAGTACTTC
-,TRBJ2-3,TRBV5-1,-,CASSPRGNGIGTDTQYF,TGCGCCAGCAGCCCCAGGGGAAACGGGATAGGCACAGATACGCAGTATTTT
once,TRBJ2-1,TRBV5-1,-,CASSGGQTSFSEQFF,TGCGCCAGCAGCGGCGGACAAACTTCTTTTTCTGAGCAGTTCTTC
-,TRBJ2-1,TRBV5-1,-,CASSLEGIYNEQFF,TGCGCCAGCAGCTTGGAAGGAATTTACAATGAGCAGTTCTTC
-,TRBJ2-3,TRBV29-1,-,CSVEEPRGTQYF,TGCAGCGTTGAAGAACCTAGGGGTACGCAGTATTTT
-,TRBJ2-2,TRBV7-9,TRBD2,CASSTEPLAGVYTGELFF,TGTGCCAGCAGCACGGAACCCCTAGCGGGAGTTTATACCGGGGAGCTGTTTTTT
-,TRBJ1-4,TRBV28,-,CASTPASSHNEKLFF,TGTGCCAGCACCCCAGCATCCTCCCACAATGAAAAACTGTTTTTT
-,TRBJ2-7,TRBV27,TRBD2,CASSFVAGGPEQYF,TGTGCCAGCAGTTTCGTAGCGGGAGGGCCCGAGCAGTACTTC
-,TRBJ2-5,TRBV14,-,CASSQPSRVQETQYF,TGTGCCAGCAGCCAACCTTCGCGGGTCCAAGAGACCCAGTACTTC
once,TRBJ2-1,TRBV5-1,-,CASSFLYEQFF,TGCGCCAGCAGCTTCCTGTACGAGCAGTTCTTC
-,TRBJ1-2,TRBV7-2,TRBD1,CASNLVATGNHGYTF,TGTGCCAGCAACTTAGTAGCGACAGGGAACCATGGCTACACCTTC
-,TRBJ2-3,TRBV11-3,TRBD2,CASSLDAGGRGTQYF,TGTGCCAGCAGCTTAGATGCGGGAGGGCGTGGTACGCAGTATTTT
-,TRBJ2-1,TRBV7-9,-,CASSLSSYNEQFF,TGTGCCAGCAGTCTAAGCTCCTACAATGAGCAGTTCTTC
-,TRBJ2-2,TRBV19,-,CASSTTREGELFF,TGTGCCAGTAGTACCACCAGGGAGGGGGAGCTGTTTTTT
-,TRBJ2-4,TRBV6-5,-,CASRASNLAKNIQYF,TGTGCCAGCAGAGCCAGCAACCTAGCCAAAAACATTCAGTACTTC
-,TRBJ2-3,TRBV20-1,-,CSARVADTQYF,TGCAGTGCTAGAGTGGCAGATACGCAGTATTTT
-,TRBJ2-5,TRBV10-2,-,CASSGTKQETQYF,TGCGCCAGCAGCGGGACAAAACAAGAGACCCAGTACTTC
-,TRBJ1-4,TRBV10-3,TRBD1,CAISPGQGPGDEKLFF,TGTGCCATCAGTCCTGGACAGGGGCCCGGGGATGAAAAACTGTTTTTT
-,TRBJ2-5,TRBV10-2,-,CASTDQGGLQETQYF,TGCGCCAGCACAGATCAGGGCGGACTCCAAGAGACCCAGTACTTC
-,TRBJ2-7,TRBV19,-,CASSTAGAQSYEQYF,TGTGCCAGTAGTACCGCCGGGGCCCAGAGCTACGAGCAGTACTTC
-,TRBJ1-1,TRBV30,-,CAWRTEGYTEAFF,TGTGCCTGGAGGACCGAGGGTTACACTGAAGCTTTCTTT
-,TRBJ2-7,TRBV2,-,CASSEGHRFYEQYF,TGTGCCAGCAGTGAAGGACACAGGTTTTACGAGCAGTACTTC
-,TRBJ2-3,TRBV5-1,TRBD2,CASSLAGYTDTQYF,TGCGCCAGCAGCCTAGCGGGATACACAGATACGCAGTATTTT
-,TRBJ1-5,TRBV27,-,CASSFTGTGNQPQHF,TGTGCCAGCAGTTTCACAGGGACTGGCAATCAGCCCCAGCATTTT
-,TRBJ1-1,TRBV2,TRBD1,CASRDRADTEAFF,TGTGCCAGCAGGGACAGGGCGGACACTGAAGCTTTCTTT
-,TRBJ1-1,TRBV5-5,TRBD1,CASSEGTGGRTEAFF,TGTGCCAGCAGCGAAGGGACAGGGGGCCGCACTGAAGCTTTCTTT
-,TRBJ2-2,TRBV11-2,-,CASTNAFGVTTGELFF,TGTGCCAGCACTAACGCGTTTGGGGTTACCACCGGGGAGCTGTTTTTT
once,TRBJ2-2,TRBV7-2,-,CASSLVQGVSGELFF,TGTGCCAGCAGCTTAGTCCAGGGAGTTTCCGGGGAGCTGTTTTTT